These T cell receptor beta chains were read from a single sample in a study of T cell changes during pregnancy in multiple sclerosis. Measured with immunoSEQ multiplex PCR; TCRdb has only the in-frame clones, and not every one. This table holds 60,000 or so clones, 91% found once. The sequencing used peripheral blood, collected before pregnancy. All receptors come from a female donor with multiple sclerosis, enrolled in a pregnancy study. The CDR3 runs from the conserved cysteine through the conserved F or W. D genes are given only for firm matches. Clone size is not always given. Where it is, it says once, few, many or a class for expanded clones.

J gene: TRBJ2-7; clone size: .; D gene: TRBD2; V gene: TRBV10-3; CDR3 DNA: TGTGCCATCAGTGCCCCAGCGGGGGGTACTACTATCTACGAGCAGTACTTC; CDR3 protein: CAISAPAGGTTIYEQYF
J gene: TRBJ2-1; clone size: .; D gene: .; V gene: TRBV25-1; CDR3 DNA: TGTGCCAGCAGTGAATACAGGGGGGCAGGAGATGAGCAGTTCTTC; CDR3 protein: CASSEYRGAGDEQFF
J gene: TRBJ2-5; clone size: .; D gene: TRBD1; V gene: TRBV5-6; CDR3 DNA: TGTGCCAGCAGCGTTGGGACAGCCCAAGAGACCCAGTACTTC; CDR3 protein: CASSVGTAQETQYF
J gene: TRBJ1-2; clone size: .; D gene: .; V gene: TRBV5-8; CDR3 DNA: TGTGCCAGCAGCTTGAACAGATACTATGGCTACACCTTC; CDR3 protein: CASSLNRYYGYTF
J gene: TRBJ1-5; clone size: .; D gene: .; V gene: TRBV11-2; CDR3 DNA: TGTGCCAGCAGCTTAGGCCCCGTCGCGGCAGGGGTAGGGAACCAGCATTTT; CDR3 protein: CASSLGPVAAGVGNQHF
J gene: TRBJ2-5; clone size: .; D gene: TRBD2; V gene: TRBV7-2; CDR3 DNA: TGTGCCAGCAGCCCGCAGACTAGCGGGCAAGAGACCCAGTACTTC; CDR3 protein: CASSPQTSGQETQYF
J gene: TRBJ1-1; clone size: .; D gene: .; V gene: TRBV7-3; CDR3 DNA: TGTGCCAGCAGCGCCCACCCGGTCACTGAAGCTTTCTTT; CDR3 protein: CASSAHPVTEAFF
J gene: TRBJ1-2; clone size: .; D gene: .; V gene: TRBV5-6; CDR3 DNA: TGTGCCAGCAGCTTGCGGGGGAGTCCAGGCGGCTACACCTTC; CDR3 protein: CASSLRGSPGGYTF
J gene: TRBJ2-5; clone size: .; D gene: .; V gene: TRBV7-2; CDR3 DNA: TGTGCCAGCAGCCAATCCGGGGGTGGGGCCTGGGAGACCCAGTACTTC; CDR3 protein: CASSQSGGGAWETQYF
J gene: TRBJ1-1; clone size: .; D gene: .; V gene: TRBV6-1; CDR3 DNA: TGTGCCACTCAGGTAGGCCAGGGAACGAACACTGAAGCTTTCTTT; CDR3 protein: CATQVGQGTNTEAFF
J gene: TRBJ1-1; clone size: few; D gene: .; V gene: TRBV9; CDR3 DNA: TGTGCCAGCAGCGCTGGGGGGTGGGGCGCTGAAGCTTTCTTT; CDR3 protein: CASSAGGWGAEAFF
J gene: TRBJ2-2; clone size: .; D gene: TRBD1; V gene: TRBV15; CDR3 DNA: TGTGCCACCGGACAGGGGGCCGTCCCCGGGGAGCTGTTTTTT; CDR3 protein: CATGQGAVPGELFF
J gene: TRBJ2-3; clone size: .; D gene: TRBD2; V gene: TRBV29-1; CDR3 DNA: TGCAGCGTTGGGGTCGCGGGGGGTGGTACGCAGTATTTT; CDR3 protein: CSVGVAGGGTQYF
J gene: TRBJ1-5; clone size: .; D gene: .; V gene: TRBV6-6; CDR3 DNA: TGTGCCAGCAGTTACTCCGGGGTACGCAATCAGCCCCAGCATTTT; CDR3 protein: CASSYSGVRNQPQHF
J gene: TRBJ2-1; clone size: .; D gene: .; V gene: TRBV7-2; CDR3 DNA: TGTGCCAGCAGCTTAATTAGCCACCGTGAGCAGTTCTTC; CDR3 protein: CASSLISHREQFF
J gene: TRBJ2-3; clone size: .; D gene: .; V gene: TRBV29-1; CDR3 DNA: TGCAGCGTAGCCCAGACGGGAAATTCAGCTACGCAGTATTTT; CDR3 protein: CSVAQTGNSATQYF
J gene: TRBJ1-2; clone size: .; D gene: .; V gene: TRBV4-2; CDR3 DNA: TGTGCCAGCAGCCAAGAAAATAGACAGAGCTATGGCTACACCTTC; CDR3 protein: CASSQENRQSYGYTF
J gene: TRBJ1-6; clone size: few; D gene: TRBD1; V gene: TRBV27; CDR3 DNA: TGTGCCAGGGAGGGGGGACAGGATTTCCATTCACCCCTCCACTTT; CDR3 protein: CAREGGQDFHSPLHF
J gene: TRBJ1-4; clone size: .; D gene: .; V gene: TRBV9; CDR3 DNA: TGTGCCAGCAGCGCGGACAGTAATGAAAAACTGTTTTTT; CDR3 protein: CASSADSNEKLFF
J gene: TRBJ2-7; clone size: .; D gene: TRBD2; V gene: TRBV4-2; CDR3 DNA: TGTGCCAGCAGCCAGACCCTAGCGGGGAGATCCTACGAGCAGTACTTC; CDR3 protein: CASSQTLAGRSYEQYF
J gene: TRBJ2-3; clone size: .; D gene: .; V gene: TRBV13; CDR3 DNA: TGTGCCAGCAGCTTAAAAGTGACTAGCACAGATACGCAGTATTTT; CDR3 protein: CASSLKVTSTDTQYF
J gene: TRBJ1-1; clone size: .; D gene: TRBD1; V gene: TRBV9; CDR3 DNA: TGTGCCAGCAGCGTAGGGACAGGGATCGCGAACACTGAAGCTTTCTTT; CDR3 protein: CASSVGTGIANTEAFF
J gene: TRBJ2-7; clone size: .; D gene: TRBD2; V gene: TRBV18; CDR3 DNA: TGTGCCAGCTCACCTACTCGTGCTAGCGGGGGGGCCGAGCAGTACTTC; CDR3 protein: CASSPTRASGGAEQYF
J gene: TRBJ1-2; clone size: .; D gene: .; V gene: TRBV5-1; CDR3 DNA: TGCGCCAGCAGCCAATCGAGCCAGGGCCTCTACACCTTC; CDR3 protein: CASSQSSQGLYTF
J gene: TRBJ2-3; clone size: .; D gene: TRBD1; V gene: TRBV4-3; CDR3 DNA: TGCGCCAGCAGCCACGCTAGGGGACAGAGGGTCACAGATACGCAGTATTTT; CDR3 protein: CASSHARGQRVTDTQYF
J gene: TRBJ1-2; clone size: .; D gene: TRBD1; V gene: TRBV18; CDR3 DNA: TGTGCCAGCTCCAACGCCGGGACAGGGGGTGCTGGCTACACCTTC; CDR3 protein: CASSNAGTGGAGYTF
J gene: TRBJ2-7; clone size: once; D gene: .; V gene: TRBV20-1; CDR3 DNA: TGCAGTGCTAGTCAGCGGCACGAGCAGTACTTC; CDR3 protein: CSASQRHEQYF
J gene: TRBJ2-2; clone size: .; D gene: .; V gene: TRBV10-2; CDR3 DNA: TGCGCCAGCGGGGGACTGAGCACCGGGGAGCTGTTTTTT; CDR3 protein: CASGGLSTGELFF
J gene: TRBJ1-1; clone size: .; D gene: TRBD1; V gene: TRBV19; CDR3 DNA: TGTGCCAGTAGTCCGACAGGGGGCTGGGATAACACTGAAGCTTTCTTT; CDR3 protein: CASSPTGGWDNTEAFF
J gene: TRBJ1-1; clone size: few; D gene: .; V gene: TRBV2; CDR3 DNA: TGTGCCAGCAGTGTTGAGAGGCAAGGGAACACTGAAGCTTTCTTT; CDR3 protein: CASSVERQGNTEAFF
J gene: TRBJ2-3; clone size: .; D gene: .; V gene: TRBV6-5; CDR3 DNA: TGTGCCAGCAGTTACTCCGGGACTAGCACAGATACGCAGTATTTT; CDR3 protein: CASSYSGTSTDTQYF
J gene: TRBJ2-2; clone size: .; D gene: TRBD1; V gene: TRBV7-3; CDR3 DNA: TGTGCCAGCAGCTCTCCAGGGGGCGCCGACACCGGGGAGCTGTTTTTT; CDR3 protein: CASSSPGGADTGELFF
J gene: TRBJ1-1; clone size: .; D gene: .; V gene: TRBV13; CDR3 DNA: TGTGCCAGCAGCTTAGGCCAGGGAAACACTGAAGCTTTCTTT; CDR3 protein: CASSLGQGNTEAFF
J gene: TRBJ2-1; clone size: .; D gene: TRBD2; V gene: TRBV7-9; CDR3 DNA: TGTGCCAGCAGCTCCGGACTAGCGGGGGCCTACAATGAGCAGTTCTTC; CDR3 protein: CASSSGLAGAYNEQFF
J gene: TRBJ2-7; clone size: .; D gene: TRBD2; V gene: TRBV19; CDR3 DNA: TGTGCCAGTAGTACCGGACTAGCGGGAGACTACGAGCAGTACTTC; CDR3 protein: CASSTGLAGDYEQYF
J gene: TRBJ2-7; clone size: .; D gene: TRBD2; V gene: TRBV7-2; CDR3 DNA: TGTGCCAGCAGCTTAGCTCTCGGGGGGACCTACGAGCAGTACTTC; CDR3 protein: CASSLALGGTYEQYF
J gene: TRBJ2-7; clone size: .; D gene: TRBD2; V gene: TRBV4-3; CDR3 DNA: TGCGCCAGCAGCATCCAGCGGGGGTACGAGCAGTACTTC; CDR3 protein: CASSIQRGYEQYF
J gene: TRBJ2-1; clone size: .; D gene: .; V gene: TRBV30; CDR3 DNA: TGTGCCTGGAGTCCTCTCTTCAATGAGCAGTTCTTC; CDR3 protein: CAWSPLFNEQFF
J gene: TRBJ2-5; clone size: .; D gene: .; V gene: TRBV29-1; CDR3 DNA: TGCAGCGTTAAGCGAGGAGAGACCCAGTACTTC; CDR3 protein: CSVKRGETQYF
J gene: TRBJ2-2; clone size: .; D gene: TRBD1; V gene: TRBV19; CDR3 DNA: TGTGCCAGTAGTATAACAGGGGTGGACACCGGGGAGCTGTTTTTT; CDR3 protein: CASSITGVDTGELFF
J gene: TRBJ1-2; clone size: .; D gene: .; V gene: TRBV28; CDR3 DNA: TGTGCCAGCAGTACAGGGATTGGCTACACCTTC; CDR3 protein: CASSTGIGYTF
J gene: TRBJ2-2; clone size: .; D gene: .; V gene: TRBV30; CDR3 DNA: TGTGCCTGGAGTGGGGGTGACAGGGACTCCGGGGAGCTGTTTTTT; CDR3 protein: CAWSGGDRDSGELFF
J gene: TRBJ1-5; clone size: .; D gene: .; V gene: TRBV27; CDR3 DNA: TGTGCCAGCAGTTTGGGAACAGGGACTCAGCCCCAGCATTTT; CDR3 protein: CASSLGTGTQPQHF
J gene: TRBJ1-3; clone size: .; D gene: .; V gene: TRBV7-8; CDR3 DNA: TGTGCCAGCAGCCCCCGCGGGAGAAACACCATATATTTT; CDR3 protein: CASSPRGRNTIYF
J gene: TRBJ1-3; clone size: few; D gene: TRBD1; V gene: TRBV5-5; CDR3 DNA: TGTGCCAGCAGCTTGCCGGGACAGACCTCTGGAAACACCATATATTTT; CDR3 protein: CASSLPGQTSGNTIYF
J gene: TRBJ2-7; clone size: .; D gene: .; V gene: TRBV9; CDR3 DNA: TGTGCCAGCAGCGCTGGGGGGGCTACCTACGAGCAGTACTTC; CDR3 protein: CASSAGGATYEQYF
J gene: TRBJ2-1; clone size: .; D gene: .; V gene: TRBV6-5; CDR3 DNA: TGTGCCAGCAGTTACCCCCGCGGGGGCCCCTACAATGAGCAGTTCTTC; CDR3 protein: CASSYPRGGPYNEQFF
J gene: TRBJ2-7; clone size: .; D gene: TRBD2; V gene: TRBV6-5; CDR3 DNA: TGTGCCAGCAGTTACCGGGGGGGGGCCTACGAGCAGTACTTC; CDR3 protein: CASSYRGGAYEQYF
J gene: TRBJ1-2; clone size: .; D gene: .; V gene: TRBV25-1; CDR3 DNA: TGTGCCAGCAGACGGGAGGGGAGAGGGTGGGTAAGGAACTATGGCTACACCTTC; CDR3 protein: CASRREGRGWVRNYGYTF
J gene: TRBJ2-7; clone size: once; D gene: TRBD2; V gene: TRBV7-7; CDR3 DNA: TGTGCCAGCAGCTTAGAGGGGACTAGCGGGGTTCCCTACGAGCAGTACTTC; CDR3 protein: CASSLEGTSGVPYEQYF
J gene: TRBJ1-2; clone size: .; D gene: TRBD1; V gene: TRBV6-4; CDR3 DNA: TGTGCCAGCAGTTTACAGGGGGAAGTAGGCTATGGCTACACCTTC; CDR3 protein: CASSLQGEVGYGYTF
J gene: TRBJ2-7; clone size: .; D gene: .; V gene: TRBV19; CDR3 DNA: TGTGCCAGTAGTCCGCTCGCAGGGGCAGGCGAGCAGTACTTC; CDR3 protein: CASSPLAGAGEQYF
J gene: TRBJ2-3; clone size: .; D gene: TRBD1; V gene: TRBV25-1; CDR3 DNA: TGTGCCAGCAGTGGACAGGGAGAATCAGATACGCAGTATTTT; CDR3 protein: CASSGQGESDTQYF
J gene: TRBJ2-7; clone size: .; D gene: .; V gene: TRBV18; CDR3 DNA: TGTGCCAGCTCACGACAGGAGGACGAGCAGTACTTC; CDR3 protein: CASSRQEDEQYF
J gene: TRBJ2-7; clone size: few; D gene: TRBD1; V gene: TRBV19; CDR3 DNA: TGTGCCAGTAGTATGGGACAGTTCTCCTACGAGCAGTACTTC; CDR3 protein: CASSMGQFSYEQYF